Listed below are T cell receptor beta chains from one sample, sequenced in a study of blood T cell repertoires in COVID-19. Measured with immunoSEQ multiplex PCR; TCRdb has only the in-frame clones, and not every one. Of some 60,000 clones in the sample, roughly 92% were seen once. The sample taken for sequencing was peripheral blood. These receptors originate from a human donor in a cohort sampled during active COVID-19. Each CDR3 is given with its conserved first and last residue. D genes are given only for firm matches. Clone size is stated in some rows and not others, as once, few, many or a class when expanded.

clone_size: .; v_call: TRBV27; j_call: TRBJ2-2; d_call: .; cdr3_nt: TGTGCCAGCAGTTTAGTTTGGACTACCTTACGGACCGGGGAGCTGTTTTTT; cdr3_aa: CASSLVWTTLRTGELFF
clone_size: .; v_call: TRBV18; j_call: TRBJ1-6; d_call: TRBD1; cdr3_nt: TGTGCCAGCTCACTAGGACAGGGAGGGATCAATTCACCCCTCCACTTT; cdr3_aa: CASSLGQGGINSPLHF
clone_size: .; v_call: TRBV24-1; j_call: TRBJ2-1; d_call: TRBD1; cdr3_nt: TGTGCCACCAGTGATACCGGGACAGGACGCAACAATGAGCAGTTCTTC; cdr3_aa: CATSDTGTGRNNEQFF
clone_size: .; v_call: TRBV7-8; j_call: TRBJ1-3; d_call: TRBD1; cdr3_nt: TGTGCCAGCAGCGCCTCGGGACAGGGGAACACCATATATTTT; cdr3_aa: CASSASGQGNTIYF
clone_size: .; v_call: TRBV7-9; j_call: TRBJ1-6; d_call: .; cdr3_nt: TGTGCCAGCAGTTGGTGGGGGCAAAATTCACCCCTCCACTTT; cdr3_aa: CASSWWGQNSPLHF
clone_size: .; v_call: TRBV5-1; j_call: TRBJ2-3; d_call: TRBD2; cdr3_nt: TGCGCCAGCAGCAGGGGGGGTCCACCGGGACTAGGAGCAGATACGCAGTATTTT; cdr3_aa: CASSRGGPPGLGADTQYF
clone_size: .; v_call: TRBV20-1; j_call: TRBJ2-2; d_call: .; cdr3_nt: TGCAGTGCTCGGGGGGCGGGGGAGCTGTTTTTT; cdr3_aa: CSARGAGELFF
clone_size: .; v_call: TRBV6-2/TRBV6-3; j_call: TRBJ2-7; d_call: .; cdr3_nt: TGTGCCAGCAGTTACGGTCACAGCTACGAGCAGTACTTC; cdr3_aa: CASSYGHSYEQYF
clone_size: .; v_call: TRBV7-2; j_call: TRBJ1-3; d_call: TRBD1; cdr3_nt: TGTGCCAGCAGCACAGGGGGAGGAAACACCATATATTTT; cdr3_aa: CASSTGGGNTIYF
clone_size: once; v_call: TRBV4-3; j_call: TRBJ1-5; d_call: .; cdr3_nt: TGCGCCAGCAGCCAGTCGAGGGATCCCCAGCCCCAGCATTTT; cdr3_aa: CASSQSRDPQPQHF
clone_size: once; v_call: TRBV3-1/TRBV3-2; j_call: TRBJ1-1; d_call: .; cdr3_nt: TGTGCCAGCAGCCCCCAGGGCCCCGTTGAAGCTTTCTTT; cdr3_aa: CASSPQGPVEAFF
clone_size: .; v_call: TRBV7-9; j_call: TRBJ2-3; d_call: TRBD2; cdr3_nt: TGTGCCAGCAGCCCGCGGGGACTAGCGTTAGATACGCAGTATTTT; cdr3_aa: CASSPRGLALDTQYF
clone_size: .; v_call: TRBV12-3/TRBV12-4; j_call: TRBJ2-5; d_call: .; cdr3_nt: TGTGCCAGCAGAGGAGGTCCAGAGACCCAGTACTTC; cdr3_aa: CASRGGPETQYF
clone_size: .; v_call: TRBV7-3; j_call: TRBJ2-2; d_call: TRBD1; cdr3_nt: TGTGCCAGCAGCTTGGGACAGGGGAACACCGGGGAGCTGTTTTTT; cdr3_aa: CASSLGQGNTGELFF
clone_size: once; v_call: TRBV7-9; j_call: TRBJ2-3; d_call: TRBD2; cdr3_nt: TGTGCCAGCAGCTTACGGCGGGGGGGCCTCCCCGCAGATACGCAGTATTTT; cdr3_aa: CASSLRRGGLPADTQYF
clone_size: .; v_call: TRBV7-2; j_call: TRBJ2-7; d_call: TRBD2; cdr3_nt: TGTGCCAGCAGCCCCAGAGGAGCGGGGGGATCATACGAGCAGTACTTC; cdr3_aa: CASSPRGAGGSYEQYF
clone_size: .; v_call: TRBV7-2; j_call: TRBJ1-2; d_call: TRBD1; cdr3_nt: TGTGCCAGCAGCCCAACAGGGGGAGGATATGGCTACACCTTC; cdr3_aa: CASSPTGGGYGYTF
clone_size: .; v_call: TRBV27; j_call: TRBJ2-7; d_call: .; cdr3_nt: TGTGCCAGCAGCTCTACTCCGGGGTTCTACGAGCAGTACTTC; cdr3_aa: CASSSTPGFYEQYF
clone_size: .; v_call: TRBV3-1/TRBV3-2; j_call: TRBJ1-3; d_call: TRBD1; cdr3_nt: TGTGCCAGCAGCCTTGGACAGGGGATTTCTGGAAACACCATATATTTT; cdr3_aa: CASSLGQGISGNTIYF
clone_size: .; v_call: TRBV4-3; j_call: TRBJ2-3; d_call: .; cdr3_nt: TGCGCCAGCAGCCAAAACCAGGGGTTCAGCACAGATACGCAGTATTTT; cdr3_aa: CASSQNQGFSTDTQYF
clone_size: .; v_call: TRBV30; j_call: TRBJ1-2; d_call: TRBD1; cdr3_nt: TGTGCCTGTCGGACAGGGTTTAACTATGGCTACACCTTC; cdr3_aa: CACRTGFNYGYTF
clone_size: .; v_call: TRBV30; j_call: TRBJ2-3; d_call: .; cdr3_nt: TGTGCCTGTACTGGTCTTAGCGTCAGGACAGATACGCAGTATTTT; cdr3_aa: CACTGLSVRTDTQYF